The TCR beta chain described here comes from a study of a mutant IDH1 vaccine in newly diagnosed glioma. Across the whole study: Earlier care involved radiotherapy, temozolomide, or both, and the majority received both.

Germline V gene sequence: CDR1 SGDLS, CDR2 YYNGEE. The CDR3 spans 14 residues. Trimming removed 3 bases from V and 4 bases from J, with 11 bases in between. Time point reported: baseline, week 1 (first vaccination visit). Treatment meaning: pre-vaccination baseline after standard-of-care therapy. Sequencing used immunoSEQ multiplex PCR; TCRdb keeps in-frame clones, though not all of them. Here the sample spans about 92,000 clones, 83% being singletons. This clonotype was sampled from a woman aged 45 to 65 with glioma. The chain employs TRBV9 and TRBJ1-3; D call uncertain. Sequences were derived from PBMCs, sampled from a glioma patient treated with radiotherapy, temozolomide or both. CDR3 residues: CASSASGAGNTIYF. CDR3 bases: TGTGCCAGCAGCGCATCAGGAGCGGGAAACACCATATATTTT.